This entry describes one TCR beta chain. This clonotype is classified as medium-sized (0.01 to 0.1%). This receptor's antigen is unknown. Within one base of it there is no much larger clone, and no base qualities were kept. Naive CD8 T cells were FACS-sorted as CD8+CD4-CCR7+CD45RA+ on a BD FACSAria II into RLT Plus buffer. For a sensitivity comparison, a portion of naive CD8 T cell RNA was divided equally between MIDCIRS and a Smart-seq2-style 5'RACE protocol. CD8 T cells were enriched with RosetteSep CD8+ T Cell Enrichment Cocktail and Ficoll-Paque, followed by ACK red cell lysis. The sample belongs to a study of molecular identifiers for immune sequencing clone quantification (dated by TCRdb to the late 2010s). Study-level background: For a replicate experiment, the RNA from either approximately 20,000 or 100,000 naive CD8 T cells was divided into five aliquots, and four of those aliquots went on to sequencing. The study was a methods study using CD8 T cells to benchmark molecular-identifier clustering-based TCR repertoire sequencing (MIDCIRS) and TCR RNA copy counting. Paper-wide results and their limitations: Without barcode sub-clustering, chimeric consensus sequences inflated TCR diversity; chimeras reached as high as 47%. Modeling estimated roughly 3.2 recovered TCR RNA copies per cell, compared with about 10 by digital PCR, which implies 25% to 30% capture efficiency. Spiked-in Jurkat TCR RNA equivalent to a single cell was reported to be detectable even among over 800,000 naive CD8 T cells. In CMV-specific effector cells, over 99% of molecules were held by clones above 20 RNA copies, whereas under 1% of molecules were held by such clones in naive cells. Identical TCR molecules sharing a barcode could cause highly expanded clone sizes to be underestimated.

Receptor libraries were prepared by PCR. Instrument used: Illumina MiSeq. Purification of total RNA was performed with the Qiagen AllPrep DNA/RNA kit. Before any analysis, reads coming from multiple sequencing runs of the same library were combined into one pool. The source study handled its data this way. Reads were retained only if their TCR constant sequence matched exactly, and those retained reads were trimmed to 150 nt and grouped according to their 12-nt molecular barcodes. Reads in each barcode group were sub-clustered using a 15% Levenshtein threshold, and a quality-weighted consensus sequence was built for each RNA molecule. Non-functional sequences were removed, as were lower-count sequences one edit away from another. Barcode sub-clusters with fewer than 20% of the maximum read count were removed, based on fitting two negative binomial distributions. TCRdb cleaned the public reads at Q25 with fastp, built clones with MiXCR and kept in-frame beta chains. Entries are consolidated by CDR3 protein sequence, retaining the most common genes and DNA. The V and J calls come from TCRdb's annotation, not from the publication. This sample lists 15,000 to 20,000 distinct CDR3 sequences; 20% to 25% were detected once. Jointly, the top ten make up 5.5% to 7% of the sample.

Sequences SNHLY (CDR1) and FYNNEI (CDR2) are obtained from the germline V gene. The junction carries 10 bases between V and J, which are trimmed by 8 bases and 6 bases respectively. The CDR3 holds 12 amino acids from the cysteine to the phenylalanine. The DNA shown is the 36-base CDR3, in frame from base 1. The rearrangement joined TRBV2 to TRBJ2-2; the D gene assignment is ambiguous. Source material: naive CD8+ T cells from blood, with Jurkat cell RNA spiked in. The cell subset or site label on this specimen signifies: FACS-sorted CD8+CD4-CCR7+CD45RA+ naive T cells. This sequence was found in a human donor in good health. Some libraries in this study had Jurkat cell RNA spiked in. At the DNA level, the sequence is TGTGCCAGCGGTGGGGTAGCCGGGGAGCTGTTTTTT. Translation gives CASGGVAGELFF. The CDR3, completed at both ends by the reference TRBV2 and TRBJ2-2 genes, gives the full variable domain EPEVTQTPSHQVTQMGQEVILRCVPISNHLYFYWYRQILGQKVEFLVSFYNNEISEKSEIFDDQFSVERPDGSNFTLKIRSTKLEDSAMYFCASGGVAGELFFGEGSRLTVL.